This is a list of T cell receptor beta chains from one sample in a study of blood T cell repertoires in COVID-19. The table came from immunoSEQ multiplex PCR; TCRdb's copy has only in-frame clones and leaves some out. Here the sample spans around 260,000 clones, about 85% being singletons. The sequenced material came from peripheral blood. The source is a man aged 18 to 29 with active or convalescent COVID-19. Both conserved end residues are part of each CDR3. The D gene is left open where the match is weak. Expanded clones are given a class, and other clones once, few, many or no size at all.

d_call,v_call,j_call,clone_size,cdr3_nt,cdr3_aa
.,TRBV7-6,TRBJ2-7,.,TGTGCCAGCAGCTCATTCGAACAGGGTATACACGAGCAGTACTTC,CASSSFEQGIHEQYF
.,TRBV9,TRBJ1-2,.,TGTGCCAGCAGCGTAGGAGGGGGTAGCTATGGCTACACCTTC,CASSVGGGSYGYTF
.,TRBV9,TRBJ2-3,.,TGTGCCAGCAGCGCTACCGGTTTAGATACGCAGTATTTT,CASSATGLDTQYF
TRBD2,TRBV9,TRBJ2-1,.,TGTGCCAGCAGCGCGGGACTAGCGGTCAATGAGCAGTTCTTC,CASSAGLAVNEQFF
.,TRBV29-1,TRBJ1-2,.,TGCAGCGTTAGAGCGGGCGGCTACACCTTC,CSVRAGGYTF
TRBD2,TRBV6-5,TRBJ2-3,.,TGTGCCAGCAGGAGCGGGACTCGGCAAGATACGCAGTATTTT,CASRSGTRQDTQYF
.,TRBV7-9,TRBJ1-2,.,TGTGCCAGCAGCTTAGGAGTTGGGGTGACTAACGGCTACACCTTC,CASSLGVGVTNGYTF
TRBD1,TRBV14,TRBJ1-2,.,TGTGCCAGCAGCCAAGGAGGGACAGGGGTAGCCTATGGCTACACCTTC,CASSQGGTGVAYGYTF
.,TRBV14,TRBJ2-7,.,TGTGCCAGCAGCCATACAAAGAAGTACGAGCAGTACTTC,CASSHTKKYEQYF
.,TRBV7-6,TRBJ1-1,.,TGTGCCAGCAGCTTACAGGGAGGGAAGACTGAAGCTTTCTTT,CASSLQGGKTEAFF
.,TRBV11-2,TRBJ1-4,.,TGTGCCAGCAGCTCGGACAGACCTGTGTCTAATGAAAAACTGTTTTTT,CASSSDRPVSNEKLFF
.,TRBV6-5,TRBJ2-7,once,TGTGCCAGCAGTCCGCTGGAAGGCGGAAACTACGAGCAGTACTTC,CASSPLEGGNYEQYF
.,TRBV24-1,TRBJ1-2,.,TGTGCCACCAGTGATTCAGACTTAGGCTACACCTTC,CATSDSDLGYTF
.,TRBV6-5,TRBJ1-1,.,TGTGCCAGCCATCGGGGTCGGAACACTGAAGCTTTCTTT,CASHRGRNTEAFF
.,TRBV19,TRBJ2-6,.,TGTGCCAGTAGTCCCCAAGGGGTTCTCTCTGGGGCCAACGTCCTGACTTTC,CASSPQGVLSGANVLTF
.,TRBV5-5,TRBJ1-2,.,TGTGCCAGCAGCTTATCAGGGAACTATGGCTACACCTTC,CASSLSGNYGYTF
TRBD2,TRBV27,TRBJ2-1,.,TGTGCCAGCAGTCTATGGACTAGCGGGGATGAGCAGTTCTTC,CASSLWTSGDEQFF
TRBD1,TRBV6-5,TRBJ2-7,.,TGTGCCAGCAGGCGACAGGGGGCCATCGACGAGCAGTACTTC,CASRRQGAIDEQYF
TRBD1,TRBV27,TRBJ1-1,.,TGTGCCAGCAGTTTCGGGACAGGGGTGGAAGCTTTCTTT,CASSFGTGVEAFF
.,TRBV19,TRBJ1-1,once,TGTGCCAGTAGTATAAGACAAATGAACACTGAAGCTTTCTTT,CASSIRQMNTEAFF
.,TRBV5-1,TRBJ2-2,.,TGCGCCAGCAGCTTGGAACTAGTAGCGTTAGGCGGGGAGCTGTTTTTT,CASSLELVALGGELFF
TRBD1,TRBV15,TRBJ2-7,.,TGTGCCACCAGCAGGGACAGGGAAAACTCCTACGAGCAGTACTTC,CATSRDRENSYEQYF
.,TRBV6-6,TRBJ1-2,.,TGTGCCAGCACCCCAAGGGGGTTAGCTAACTATGGCTACACCTTC,CASTPRGLANYGYTF
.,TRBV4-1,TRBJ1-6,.,TGCGCCAGCAGCCAAGAAAACTTTCCCGGCTATAATTCACCCCTCCACTTT,CASSQENFPGYNSPLHF
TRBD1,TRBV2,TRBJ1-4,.,TGTGCCAGCAGGCCGGGACAGCCTAATGAAAAACTGTTTTTT,CASRPGQPNEKLFF
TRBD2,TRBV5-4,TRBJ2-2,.,TGTGCCAGCAGCAGATTTCCGGGACTAGCGTCGAACACCGGGGAGCTGTTTTTT,CASSRFPGLASNTGELFF
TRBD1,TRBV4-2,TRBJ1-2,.,TGTGCCAGCAGCCCACCGGACAGGGGGTTCTATGGCTACACCTTC,CASSPPDRGFYGYTF
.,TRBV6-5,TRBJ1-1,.,TGTGCCAGCGAAACATGGAACACTGAAGCTTTCTTT,CASETWNTEAFF
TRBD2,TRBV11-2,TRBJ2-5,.,TGTGCCAGCAGCCCCGGGGGGGCCAGGGAGACCCAGTACTTC,CASSPGGARETQYF
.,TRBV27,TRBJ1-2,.,TGTGCCAGCAGTTTATCTTACAGGCTGGTGGGCTACACCTTC,CASSLSYRLVGYTF
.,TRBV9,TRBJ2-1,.,TGTGCCAGCAGCGTGGGACAACACAATGAGCAGTTCTTC,CASSVGQHNEQFF
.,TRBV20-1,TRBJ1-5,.,TGCAGTGCTAGTGGCTCGAGAAATCAGCCCCAGCATTTT,CSASGSRNQPQHF
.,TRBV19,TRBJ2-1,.,TGTGCCAGTAGTACTAGCGAATTCTCCTACAATGAGCAGTTCTTC,CASSTSEFSYNEQFF
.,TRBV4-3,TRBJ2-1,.,TGCGCCAGCAGCCAAGATTTGAGGGTCTTTTCTGAGCAGTTCTTC,CASSQDLRVFSEQFF
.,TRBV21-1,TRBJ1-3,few,TGTGCCAGCAGCAAAGCGCTGAAAGGAGCTCGGTCTGGAAACACCATATATTTT,CASSKALKGARSGNTIYF
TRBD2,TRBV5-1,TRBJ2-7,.,TGCGCCAGCAGCTTGTTAGCGGGGGCCCCCTACGAGCAGTACTTC,CASSLLAGAPYEQYF
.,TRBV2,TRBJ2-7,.,TGTGCCAGCGCTACCCCCGGGGGTCTAGGCTACGAGCAGTACTTC,CASATPGGLGYEQYF
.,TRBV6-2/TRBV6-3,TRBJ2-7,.,TGTGCCAGCAGCGACCCAGGAGGGGAGCAGTACTTC,CASSDPGGEQYF
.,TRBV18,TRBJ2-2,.,TGTGCCAGCTCACCACTCGAGCGTAAGGACACCGGGGAGCTGTTTTTT,CASSPLERKDTGELFF
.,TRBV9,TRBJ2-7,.,TGTGCCAGCAGCCCCCGTGGGCAGGGGACCTCCTACGAGCAGTACTTC,CASSPRGQGTSYEQYF
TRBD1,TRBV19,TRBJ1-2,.,TGTGCCACCACCAATCGGGACAGCGGGTTTGTCTATGGCTACACCTTC,CATTNRDSGFVYGYTF
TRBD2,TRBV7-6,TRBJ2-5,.,TGTGCCAGCAGCATCGCCGGGACTAGCGCCCAAGAGACCCAGTACTTC,CASSIAGTSAQETQYF
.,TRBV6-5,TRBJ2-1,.,TGTGCCAGCAGGAAGCGGGTGAGCTCCTACAATGAGCAGTTCTTC,CASRKRVSSYNEQFF
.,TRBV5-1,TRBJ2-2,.,TGCGCCAGCAGCTTGGTGGAGAGAACCGGGGAGCTGTTTTTT,CASSLVERTGELFF
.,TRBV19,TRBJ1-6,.,TGTGCCAGTAGTATGGAGGGAACCAACTCAGCCCTCCACTTT,CASSMEGTNSALHF
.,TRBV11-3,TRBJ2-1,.,TGTGCCAGCAGCTCTGGTGGGGCCAATGAGCAGTTCTTC,CASSSGGANEQFF
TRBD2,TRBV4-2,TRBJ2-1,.,TGTGCCAGCAGCCGGGAGACTAGCGGGAGGGGGGAGCAGTTCTTC,CASSRETSGRGEQFF
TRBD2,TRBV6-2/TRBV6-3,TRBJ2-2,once,TGTGCCAGCAGTTACTTTGCCCCTAGCGGGGTGAACACCGGGGAGCTGTTTTTT,CASSYFAPSGVNTGELFF
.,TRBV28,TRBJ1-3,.,TGTGCCAGCATGCGCCTGTTCGGAGGGGTCGGAAACACCATATATTTT,CASMRLFGGVGNTIYF
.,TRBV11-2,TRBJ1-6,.,TGTGCCAGCAGCTTACTTACAGGGCTCTCTCCACCCCTCCACTTT,CASSLLTGLSPPLHF